This T cell receptor beta chain was observed in a study of spatial heterogeneity in lung cancer (dated by TCRdb to about 2019). Study-level background: Beta-chain transcripts were consistently detected in greater numbers than alpha-chain transcripts, which likely reflects a higher abundance of beta-chain transcripts. Nonsynonymous mutation counts, determined by whole-exome sequencing of tumor tissue, were related to TCR repertoire features. At surgery, 200 or so tumor regions, almost 65 matched nontumor lung samples and 50 to 60 PBMC samples were TCR-sequenced for both alpha and beta chains. In the raw uncorrected reads, each unique combination of TCR and UMI appeared on average more than ten times. The study quantitatively compared TCR alpha and beta repertoires across multiple tumor regions, matched nontumor lung and blood in non-small cell lung cancer. Overall study outcomes, separate from this receptor: Ubiquitous expanded tumor TCRs showed up in blood more often at tumor resection than at routine follow-up. Confirming at a functional level the hypothesis that regional TCRs recognize regional mutations was considered to require additional single-cell paired TCR alpha and beta sequencing.

On this clonotype: This receptor's antigen is unknown. No much larger clonotype is one base removed from it; base qualities were not supplied.

Looking up the germline V gene yields CDR1 SGHTA and CDR2 FQGTGA. V is pared back by 5 bases and J by 2 bases, with 10 bases lying between the germline termini. The CDR3, cysteine through phenylalanine, is 14 amino acids long. Only CDR3 DNA remains: 42 bases, in frame from the first base. The time point label, read with the paper, signifies: sample taken at primary tumor resection. The donors were more than 65 patients from the lung TRACERx cohort who had early-stage, untreated non-small cell lung cancer. For TCR sequencing, whole RNA was extracted from tumor and nontumor lung tissue, or from cryopreserved PBMC samples, and no cell sorting was done. Only patients for whom sufficient RNA was available from at least two tumor regions were selected for TCR sequencing. Libraries were built with 5' RACE. Sequencing instrument: NextSeq 500. The TCR library protocol attached a unique molecular identifier to each TCR cDNA molecule to allow correction of PCR and sequencing errors. The original pipeline was this. TCR identification, UMI-based error correction and CDR3 extraction were all carried out with Decombinator tools. Expanded TCRs were defined as those above a frequency of 2 per 1,000, corresponding to the top 1% of the tumor frequency distribution. Each repertoire was subsampled 100 times to 5,000 TCRs, after which Renyi diversity was computed with the R vegan package. CDR3 similarity networks were constructed using string-kernel similarity of amino acid triplets, with links drawn between CDR3s whose pairwise similarity was above 0.82. TCRdb ran its own pipeline on the public reads, namely fastp trimming at Q25 and MiXCR clone calling, and kept in-frame beta chains. Entries are consolidated by CDR3 protein sequence, retaining the most common genes and DNA. TCRdb assigned the V and J calls; the authors' analysis was not used. The sample records some 100,000 distinct CDR3 sequences, 12% of which are singletons. The ten largest clonotypes hold about 41% of the sample.

Rearrangement joined TRBV7-3 to TRBJ2-1, with the D gene uncertain. The sequenced sample was PBMCs, obtained at surgery. The clonotype comes from a male donor with early-stage non-small cell lung cancer. The DNA sequence is as follows: TGTGCCAGCAGCGCAGTTCCGGCCTACAATGAGCAGTTCTTC. It is translated as CASSAVPAYNEQFF.